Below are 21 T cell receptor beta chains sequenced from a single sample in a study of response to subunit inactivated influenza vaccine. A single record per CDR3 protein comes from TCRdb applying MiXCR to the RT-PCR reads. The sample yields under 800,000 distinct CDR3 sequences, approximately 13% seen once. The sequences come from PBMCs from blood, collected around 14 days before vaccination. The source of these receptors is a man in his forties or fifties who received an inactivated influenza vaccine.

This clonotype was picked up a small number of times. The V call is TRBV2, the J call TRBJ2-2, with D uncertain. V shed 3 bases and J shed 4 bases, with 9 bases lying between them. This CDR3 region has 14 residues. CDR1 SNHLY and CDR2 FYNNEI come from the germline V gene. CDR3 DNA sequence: TGTGCCAGCAGTGACAGGATAAGCACCGGGGAGCTGTTTTTT. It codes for CASSDRISTGELFF.

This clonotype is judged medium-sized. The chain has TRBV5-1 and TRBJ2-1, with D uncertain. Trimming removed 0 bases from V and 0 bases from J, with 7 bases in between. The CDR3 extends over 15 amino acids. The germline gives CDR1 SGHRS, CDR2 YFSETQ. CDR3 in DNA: TGCGCCAGCAGCTTGGATGGCAGCTCCTACAATGAGCAGTTCTTC. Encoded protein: CASSLDGSSYNEQFF.

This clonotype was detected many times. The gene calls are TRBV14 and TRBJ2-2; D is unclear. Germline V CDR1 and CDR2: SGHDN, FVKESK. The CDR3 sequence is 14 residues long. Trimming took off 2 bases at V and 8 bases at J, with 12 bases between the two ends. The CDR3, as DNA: TGTGCCAGCAGCCAATTACCCACGCTGGGGGAGCTGTTTTTT. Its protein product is CASSQLPTLGELFF.

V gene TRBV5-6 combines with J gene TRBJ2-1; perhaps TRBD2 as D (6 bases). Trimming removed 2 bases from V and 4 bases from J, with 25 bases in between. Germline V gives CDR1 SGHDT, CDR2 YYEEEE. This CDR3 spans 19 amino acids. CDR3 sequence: CASSFLPGLAPSRYNEQFF. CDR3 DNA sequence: TGTGCCAGCAGCTTTTTGCCGGGACTCGCCCCCTCGAGGTACAATGAGCAGTTCTTC.

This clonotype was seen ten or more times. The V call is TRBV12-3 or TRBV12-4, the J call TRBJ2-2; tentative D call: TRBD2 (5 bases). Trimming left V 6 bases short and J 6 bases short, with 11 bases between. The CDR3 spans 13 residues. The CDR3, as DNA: TGTGCCAGCAGAGAACTAGATCCCGGGGAGCTGTTTTTT. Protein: CASRELDPGELFF.

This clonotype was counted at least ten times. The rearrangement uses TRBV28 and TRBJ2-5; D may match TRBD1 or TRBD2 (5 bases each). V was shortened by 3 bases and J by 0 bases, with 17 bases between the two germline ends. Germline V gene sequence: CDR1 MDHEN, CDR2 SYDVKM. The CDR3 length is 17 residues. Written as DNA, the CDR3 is TGTGCCAGCAGTTTGTTCCCCTCAGGGACCGACCAAGAGACCCAGTACTTC. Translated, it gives CASSLFPSGTDQETQYF.

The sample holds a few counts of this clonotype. CDR3 coding DNA: TGTGCCTGGAATGGCAGGGATCGAGACACCATATATTTT. Encoded protein: CAWNGRDRDTIYF. The chain recombines TRBV30 with TRBJ1-3; TRBD1 might be the D (5 bases). Trimming stripped 4 bases from V and 8 bases from J, with 15 bases between. The CDR3 length is 13 residues. CDR1 is GTSNPN, CDR2 SVGIG, per germline (reference sequence).

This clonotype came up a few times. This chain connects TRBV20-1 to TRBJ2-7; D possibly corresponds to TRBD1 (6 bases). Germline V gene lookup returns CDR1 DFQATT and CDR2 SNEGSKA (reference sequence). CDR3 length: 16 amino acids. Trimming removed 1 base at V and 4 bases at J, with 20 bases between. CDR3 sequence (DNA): TGCAGTGCTAGAGGGGACATAGCCTCCCATAGGTACGAGCAGTACTTC. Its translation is CSARGDIASHRYEQYF.

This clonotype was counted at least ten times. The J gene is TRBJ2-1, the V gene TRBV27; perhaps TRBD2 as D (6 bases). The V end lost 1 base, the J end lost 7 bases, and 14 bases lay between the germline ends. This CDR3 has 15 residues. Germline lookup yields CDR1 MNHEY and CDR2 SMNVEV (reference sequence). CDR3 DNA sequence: TGTGCCAGCAGTTTATTATCGGTGGGGGGAAATGAGCAGTTCTTC. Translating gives CASSLLSVGGNEQFF.

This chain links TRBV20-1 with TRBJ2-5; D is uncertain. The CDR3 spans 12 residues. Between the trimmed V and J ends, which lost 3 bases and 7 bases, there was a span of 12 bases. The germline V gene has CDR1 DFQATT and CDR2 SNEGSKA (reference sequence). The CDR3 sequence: CSARAPAGTQYF. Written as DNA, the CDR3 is TGCAGTGCTAGGGCTCCCGCTGGGACCCAGTACTTC.

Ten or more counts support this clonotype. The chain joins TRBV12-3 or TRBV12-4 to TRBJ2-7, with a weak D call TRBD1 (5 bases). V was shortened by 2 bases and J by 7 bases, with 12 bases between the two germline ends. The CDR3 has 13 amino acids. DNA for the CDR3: TGTGCCAGCAGTTTATTAACAGGCCCAGAGCAGTACTTC. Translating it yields CASSLLTGPEQYF.

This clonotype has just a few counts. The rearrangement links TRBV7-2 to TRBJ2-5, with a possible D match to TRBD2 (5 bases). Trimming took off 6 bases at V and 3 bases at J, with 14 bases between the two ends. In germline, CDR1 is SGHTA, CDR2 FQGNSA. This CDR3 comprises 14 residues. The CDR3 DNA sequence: TGTGCCAGCAGTCCCTCCGGGGTCAAAGAGACCCAGTACTTC. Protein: CASSPSGVKETQYF.

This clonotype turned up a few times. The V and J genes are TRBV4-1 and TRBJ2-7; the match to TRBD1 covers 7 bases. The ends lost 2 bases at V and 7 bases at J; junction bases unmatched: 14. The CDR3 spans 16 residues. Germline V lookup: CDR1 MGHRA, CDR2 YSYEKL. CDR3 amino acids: CASSQIHVTGVGEQYF. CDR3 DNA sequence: TGCGCCAGCAGCCAAATTCACGTTACAGGGGTAGGAGAGCAGTACTTC.

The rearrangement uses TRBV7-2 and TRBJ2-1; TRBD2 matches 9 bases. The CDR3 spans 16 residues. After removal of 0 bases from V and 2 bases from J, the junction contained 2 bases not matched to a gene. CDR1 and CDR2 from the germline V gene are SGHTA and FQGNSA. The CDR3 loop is CASSLAPSGAYNEQFF. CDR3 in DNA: TGTGCCAGCAGCTTAGCCCCTAGCGGGGCCTACAATGAGCAGTTCTTC. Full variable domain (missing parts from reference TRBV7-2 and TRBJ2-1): GAGVSQSPSNKVTEKGKDVELRCDPISGHTALYWYRQSLGQGLEFLIYFQGNSAPDKSGLPSDRFSAERTGGSVSTLTIQRTQQEDSAVYLCASSLAPSGAYNEQFFGPGTRLTVL.

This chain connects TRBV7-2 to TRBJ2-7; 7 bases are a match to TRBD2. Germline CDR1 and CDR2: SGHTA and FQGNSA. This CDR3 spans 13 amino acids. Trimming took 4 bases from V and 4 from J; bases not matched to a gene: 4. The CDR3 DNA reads TGTGCCAGCAGCTCGGGGACTATTTACGAGCAGTACTTC. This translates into CASSSGTIYEQYF.

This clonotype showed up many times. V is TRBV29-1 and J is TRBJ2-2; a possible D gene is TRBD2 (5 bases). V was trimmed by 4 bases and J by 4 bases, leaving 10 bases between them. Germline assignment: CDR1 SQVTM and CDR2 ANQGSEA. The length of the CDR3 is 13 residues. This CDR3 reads CSVGGYLTGELFF. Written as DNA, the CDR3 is TGCAGCGTTGGAGGGTATCTCACCGGGGAGCTGTTTTTT.

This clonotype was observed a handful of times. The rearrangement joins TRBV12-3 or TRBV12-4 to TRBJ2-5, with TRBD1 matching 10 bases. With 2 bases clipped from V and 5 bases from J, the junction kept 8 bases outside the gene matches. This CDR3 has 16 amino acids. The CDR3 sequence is CASSLSGGDRGETQYF. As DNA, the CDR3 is TGTGCCAGCAGTTTAAGCGGTGGGGACAGGGGTGAGACCCAGTACTTC.

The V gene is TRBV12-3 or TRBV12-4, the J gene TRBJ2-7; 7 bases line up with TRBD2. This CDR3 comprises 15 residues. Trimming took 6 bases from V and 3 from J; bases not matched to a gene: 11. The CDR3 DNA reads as TGTGCCAGCAGCCAAACTTCGACTAGCAGCTACGAGCAGTACTTC. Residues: CASSQTSTSSYEQYF.

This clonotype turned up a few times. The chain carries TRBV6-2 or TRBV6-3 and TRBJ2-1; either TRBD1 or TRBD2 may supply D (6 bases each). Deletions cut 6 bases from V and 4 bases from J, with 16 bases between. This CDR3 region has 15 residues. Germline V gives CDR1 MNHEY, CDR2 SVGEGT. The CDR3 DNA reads TGTGCCAGCAGAACAACAGGAGGGGGTTACAATGAGCAGTTCTTC. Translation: CASRTTGGGYNEQFF.

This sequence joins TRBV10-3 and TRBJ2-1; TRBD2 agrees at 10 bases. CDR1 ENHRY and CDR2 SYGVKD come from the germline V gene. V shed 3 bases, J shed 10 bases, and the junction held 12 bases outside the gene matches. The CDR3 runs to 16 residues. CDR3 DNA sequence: TGTGCCATCAGTGAATCTAGCGGGAGACTGCGGCAGGAGCAGTTCTTC. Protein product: CAISESSGRLRQEQFF.

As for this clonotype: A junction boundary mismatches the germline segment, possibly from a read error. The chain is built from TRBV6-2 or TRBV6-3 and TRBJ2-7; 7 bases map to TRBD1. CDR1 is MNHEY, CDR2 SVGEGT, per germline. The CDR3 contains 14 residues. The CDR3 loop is CASSYGTAFYGQYF. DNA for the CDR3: TGTGCCAGCAGTTACGGGACAGCCTTCTACGGGCAGTACTTC.